This passage covers 26 T cell receptor beta chains from one sample sequenced in a study of identical twins. MiXCR, applied by TCRdb to the 5' RACE reads, yields one record per CDR3 protein. The profile shows some 1,600,000 distinct CDR3 sequences, around 33% of them singletons. Sequenced sample: cord blood. These receptors all come from a newborn girl in good health.

This clonotype turned up a few times. This sequence joins TRBV7-9 and TRBJ1-2; no clear D gene. CDR1 and CDR2 from the germline V gene are SEHNR and FQNEAQ (reference sequence). The CDR3 covers 13 residues. The V and J ends lost 4 bases and 4 bases respectively, with 10 bases between them. The CDR3 region has the DNA TGTGCCAGCAGCTCGGTCAGGTTCTATGGCTACACCTTC. The encoded protein is CASSSVRFYGYTF.

The CDR3 DNA is TGTGCCAGCAGTGGGGATATTAGAACGGGCACAGATACGCAGTATTTT. This gives the protein CASSGDIRTGTDTQYF. The chain uses TRBV2 and TRBJ2-3; no clear D gene. The CDR3 has 16 residues. Germline V gene sequence: CDR1 SNHLY, CDR2 FYNNEI. The ends were cut back, 4 bases at V and 1 base at J, with 15 bases in the middle.

This clonotype was recorded a few times. V is TRBV3-1 and J is TRBJ2-1, with 9 nucleotides matching TRBD2. The CDR3 runs 16 residues. The V gene end was trimmed by 3 bases and the J gene end by 0 bases; junction bases not matched to a gene: 3. Germline V lookup: CDR1 LGHDT, CDR2 YNNKEL (reference sequence). CDR3: CASSHAGGRSYNEQFF. CDR3 DNA sequence: TGTGCCAGCAGCCACGCGGGAGGGCGCTCCTACAATGAGCAGTTCTTC.

Details on this clonotype: The junction shows a germline mismatch at one end, possibly a read error. The genes are TRBV29-1 and TRBJ2-2; a possible D gene is TRBD2 (5 bases). This CDR3 has 13 amino acids. Germline CDR1 and CDR2: SQVTM and ANQGSEA. The CDR3 region has the DNA TGCAGCGTTGAGGGCAGGCGCACCGGGGATCTGTTTTTT. Translation gives CSVEGRRTGDLFF.

This clonotype was recorded a few times. This chain uses TRBV5-1 with TRBJ2-1, with 10 nucleotides matching TRBD2. The J segment lost 0 bases and the V segment lost 0 bases, leaving 3 bases of the junction unmatched. Germline CDR1 is SGHRS and CDR2 is YFSETQ. The CDR3 totals 17 residues. This CDR3 is CASSLGRLAGSYNEQFF. CDR3 nucleotides: TGCGCCAGCAGCTTGGGGCGACTAGCGGGCTCCTACAATGAGCAGTTCTTC.

This clonotype was seen repeatedly, ten times or more. The chain uses TRBV28 and TRBJ2-7; D ambiguous. This CDR3 comprises 13 residues. V was clipped by 4 bases and J by 7 bases, with 14 bases between them. Germline V gene lookup returns CDR1 MDHEN and CDR2 SYDVKM. The CDR3 reads CASSSNGRREQYF. The CDR3 nucleotides read TGTGCCAGCAGTTCAAACGGGCGGAGAGAGCAGTACTTC.

The chain couples TRBV4-2 to TRBJ2-7, with D hard to call. There are 16 residues in the CDR3. V was pared by 0 bases and J by 7 bases, with 19 bases between. Germline assignment: CDR1 LGHNA and CDR2 YNFKEQ. Written as DNA, the CDR3 is TGTGCCAGCAGCCAAGAGTCGAGCCTCCTCTACAATGAGCAGTACTTC. Protein product: CASSQESSLLYNEQYF.

This clonotype occurred a few times. The chain recombines TRBV15 with TRBJ2-1, with D hard to call. The germline V and J ends were trimmed by 2 bases and 8 bases, with 19 bases remaining between them. Germline CDR1 reads LNHNV; CDR2 reads YYDKDF (reference sequence). CDR3 size: 16 residues. The CDR3 spells CATSRCLTSSGYEQFF. The CDR3 DNA follows: TGTGCCACCAGCAGATGTTTGACTTCCAGTGGGTATGAGCAGTTCTTC.

In the case of this clonotype: A much bigger clone sits one base away, suggesting this may be a read error. The chain uses TRBV7-9 and TRBJ2-1, with D perhaps matching TRBD1 (5 bases). The J call may be mistaken, given a closer DNA end match to TRBJ2-7. Germline-derived CDR1 and CDR2 are SEHNR and FQNEAQ (reference sequence). The CDR3 totals 15 residues. In DNA form, the CDR3 reads TGTGCCAGCAGCTTGAATACAGCAGGGTACAATGAGCAGTACTTC. Protein: CASSLNTAGYNEQYF.

In its sample, this clonotype was seen a few times. V is TRBV5-1 and J is TRBJ2-3; 8 positions match TRBD2. V was pared by 1 base and J by 1 base, with 11 bases of the junction left unmatched. Germline values: CDR1 SGHRS, CDR2 YFSETQ. CDR3 length equals 18 residues. The CDR3 spells CASSLIPVLTSGTDTQYF. The CDR3, as DNA: TGCGCCAGCAGCTTGATCCCCGTACTGACTAGCGGCACAGATACGCAGTATTTT.

This clonotype was detected only a few times. V and J are TRBV6-5 and TRBJ2-1, with 12 nucleotides matching TRBD2. The V and J ends lost 8 bases and 3 bases, in that order; junction bases with no gene match: 8. The CDR3 is made up of 16 amino acids. Per the germline V gene, CDR1 is MNHEY and CDR2 is SVGAGI. CDR3 amino acids: CASCLAGGPGYNEQFF. In DNA, the CDR3 is TGTGCCAGCTGTCTAGCGGGAGGGCCCGGCTACAATGAGCAGTTCTTC.

This clonotype was detected a few times. The genes are TRBV30 and TRBJ1-1, with 7 positions matching TRBD1. The CDR3 has 13 amino acids. CDR1 GTSNPN and CDR2 SVGIG come from the germline V gene (reference sequence). V lost 1 base to trimming and J lost 2 bases; unmatched junction nucleotides: 1. The CDR3 is CAWSEGGNTEAFF. As DNA, the CDR3 is TGTGCCTGGAGTGAAGGGGGCAACACTGAAGCTTTCTTT.

The genes are TRBV12-3 or TRBV12-4 and TRBJ2-1; no clear D gene. CDR3 length: 12 residues. The V gene lost 4 bases and the J gene lost 6 bases, with 7 bases spanning the gap. DNA of the CDR3: TGTGCCAGCAGTTCTGAGGTCAATGAGCAGTTCTTC. Translation: CASSSEVNEQFF.

The chain recombines TRBV30 with TRBJ2-4; D is uncertain. The J call may be in error: the DNA end matches TRBJ2-7 better. CDR3 size: 12 residues. Germline V gene data show CDR1 as GTSNPN and CDR2 as SVGIG (reference sequence). CDR3 region: CAWSVHPYEQYF. DNA for the CDR3: TGTGCCTGGAGTGTCCACCCTTACGAGCAGTACTTC.

This clonotype was counted a few times. V and J are TRBV7-9 and TRBJ2-7; weak D call: TRBD1 (6 bases). V lost 5 bases and J lost 4, with 21 bases in between. Looked up from germline, CDR1 is SEHNR and CDR2 is FQNEAQ (reference sequence). The length of the CDR3 is 16 residues. As DNA, the CDR3 is TGTGCCAGCAGCAACCCGGAGTTAGCAGGGGCGTACGAGCAGTACTTC. As protein: CASSNPELAGAYEQYF. Full variable domain (rest looked up from reference TRBV7-9 and TRBJ2-7): DTGVSQNPRHKITKRGQNVTFRCDPISEHNRLYWYRQTLGQGPEFLTYFQNEAQLEKSRLLSDRFSAERPKGSFSTLEIQRTEQGDSAMYLCASSNPELAGAYEQYFGPGTRLTVT.

This clonotype was seen more than once but under ten times. The V gene is TRBV28, the J gene TRBJ2-3; D unclear. The germline V gene has CDR1 MDHEN and CDR2 SYDVKM. Trimming removed 3 bases from V and 0 bases from J, with 28 bases in between. The CDR3 runs 21 residues. The CDR3 loop reads CASSFLTPLLRSSLSTDTQYF. DNA of the CDR3: TGTGCCAGCAGTTTCCTCACACCCTTACTCCGTAGCTCCCTTAGCACAGATACGCAGTATTTT.

The chain joins TRBV10-3 to TRBJ2-7; 10 bases match TRBD2. Germline trimming cut 6 bases from V and 3 bases from J; bases unmatched to any gene: 8. Germline-derived CDR1 and CDR2 are ENHRY and SYGVKD. The CDR3 sequence is 15 residues long. This chain's CDR3 is CAIRNPTSGDYEQYF. The DNA of the CDR3 is TGTGCCATCAGGAACCCTACTAGCGGGGACTACGAGCAGTACTTC.

DNA of the CDR3: TGCAGTGCTAGACTACAGGGGGGAAACATTCAGTACTTC. Protein sequence: CSARLQGGNIQYF. V is TRBV20-1 and J is TRBJ2-4; 8 bases are a match to TRBD1. Germline CDR1 and CDR2: DFQATT and SNEGSKA (reference sequence). V lost 2 bases to trimming and J lost 6 bases; unmatched junction nucleotides: 3. The CDR3 sequence is 13 residues long.

The chain employs TRBV30 and TRBJ1-6; unclear D gene. The CDR3 has 13 residues. Germline lookup yields CDR1 GTSNPN and CDR2 SVGIG (reference sequence). Trimming shortened V by 3 bases and J by 8 bases, and 11 bases separated the two germline ends. The CDR3: CAWSDYRDSPLHF. DNA for the CDR3: TGTGCCTGGAGCGACTACCGGGATTCACCCCTCCACTTT.

This chain joins TRBV29-1 and TRBJ2-1; 13 nucleotides line up with TRBD2. V was pared by 3 bases and J by 9 bases, with 8 bases of the junction left unmatched. The CDR3 contains 15 residues. Germline CDR1 is SQVTM and CDR2 is ANQGSEA. The CDR3: CSVDIGLAGVGEQFF. The CDR3 DNA is TGCAGCGTTGATATTGGACTAGCGGGAGTCGGTGAGCAGTTCTTC.

This clonotype was seen ten or more times. The rearrangement uses TRBV7-2 and TRBJ2-4; a possible D gene is TRBD1 (6 bases). Germline V lookup: CDR1 SGHTA, CDR2 FQGNSA. V was cut by 0 bases and J by 0 bases, with 12 bases left in between. CDR3 size: 17 residues. CDR3: CASSLARTALAKNIQYF. CDR3 nucleotide sequence: TGTGCCAGCAGCTTAGCGCGGACAGCTCTAGCCAAAAACATTCAGTACTTC.

V and J are TRBV27 and TRBJ2-7, with 7 bases lining up with TRBD1. The CDR3 is made up of 13 amino acids. CDR1 MNHEY and CDR2 SMNVEV come from the germline V gene (reference sequence). V lost 10 bases to trimming and J lost 2 bases; unmatched junction nucleotides: 8. The CDR3 reads CATPPGQTYEQYF. CDR3 in DNA: TGTGCCACCCCACCGGGACAGACCTACGAGCAGTACTTC.

The chain employs TRBV6-1 and TRBJ1-2; the D gene is possibly TRBD1 (6 bases). V lost 7 bases and J 1 base, leaving 22 bases between the germline ends. CDR1 MNHNS and CDR2 SASEGT come from the germline V gene. The CDR3 sequence is 17 residues long. CDR3 amino acids: CASTKLRQTGSNYGYTF. The CDR3 DNA sequence: TGTGCCAGCACAAAACTGAGGCAAACAGGGAGTAACTATGGCTACACCTTC.

The chain is built from TRBV4-2 and TRBJ1-1; the match to TRBD1 covers 9 bases. V was clipped by 1 base and J by 4 bases; unmatched bases: 4. This CDR3 comprises 15 residues. Germline V gene lookup returns CDR1 LGHNA and CDR2 YNFKEQ. CDR3 sequence (DNA): TGTGCCAGCAGCCAAGCCGAGGACAGGGGCACTGAAGCTTTCTTT. It yields the protein CASSQAEDRGTEAFF.

The chain's CDR3 is CASSPTQGLYEQYF. The CDR3 nucleotides are TGTGCCAGCAGTCCGACTCAGGGATTATACGAGCAGTACTTC. This chain joins TRBV27 and TRBJ2-7, with TRBD1 as a possible D gene (5 bases). This CDR3 has 14 amino acids. The ends were cut back, 5 bases at V and 4 bases at J, with 15 bases in the middle. The germline gives CDR1 MNHEY, CDR2 SMNVEV (reference sequence).

This clonotype was seen a handful of times. The CDR3 bases are TGTGCCAGCAGTTTAGACCTAGCTTCGTCCTACAATGAGCAGTTCTTC. It specifies CASSLDLASSYNEQFF. The rearrangement uses TRBV27 and TRBJ2-1; the D gene is possibly TRBD2 (5 bases). CDR1 MNHEY and CDR2 SMNVEV come from the germline V gene (reference sequence). V lost 2 bases and J lost 1, with 12 bases in between. The CDR3 length is 16 residues.